This entry lists 28 T cell receptor beta chains sequenced from one sample in a study of response to subunit inactivated influenza vaccine (dated by TCRdb to the late 2010s). Libraries were prepared through RT-PCR. This sample was sequenced with an Illumina HiSeq 2500. Starting from the raw public reads, TCRdb applied fastp trimming at Q25, assembled clones with MiXCR and retained in-frame beta chains. Each entry is one CDR3 protein sequence, shown with its most common DNA and genes. This sample lists roughly 700,000 distinct CDR3 sequences; roughly 13% were detected once. The ten largest clones represent less than 9% of the sample. The material was PBMCs from blood, obtained around 14 days before vaccination. These receptors were collected from a man aged 45-65 years who received an inactivated influenza vaccine. Donor details come from another sample of the same person, matched by shared clones.

This clonotype occurred many times. The chain recombines TRBV5-1 with TRBJ1-1, with D perhaps TRBD1 (5 bases). Trimming removed 6 bases from V and 0 bases from J, with 9 bases in between. Germline CDR1 and CDR2: SGHRS and YFSETQ. The CDR3 is made up of 13 amino acids. This CDR3 is CASMTELNTEAFF. The CDR3 region has the DNA TGCGCCAGCATGACAGAACTGAACACTGAAGCTTTCTTT. Full variable domain (missing parts from reference TRBV5-1 and TRBJ1-1): KAGVTQTPRYLIKTRGQQVTLSCSPISGHRSVSWYQQTPGQGLQFLFEYFSETQRNKGNFPGRFSGRQFSNSRSEMNVSTLELGDSALYLCASMTELNTEAFFGQGTRLTVV.

The rearrangement uses TRBV29-1 and TRBJ2-1; the D is unclear. From germline, CDR1 is SQVTM and CDR2 ANQGSEA. CDR3 size: 12 residues. V was shortened by 4 bases and J by 6 bases, with 10 bases between the two germline ends. The CDR3 nucleotides are TGCAGCGTTGGGATAGGAAGCAATGAGCAGTTCTTC. This encodes CSVGIGSNEQFF.

In its sample, this clonotype was seen a few times. The rearrangement uses TRBV2 and TRBJ1-2; no reliable D call. The CDR3 runs to 14 residues. CDR1 and CDR2 from the germline V gene are SNHLY and FYNNEI. The germline V and J ends were trimmed by 2 bases and 3 bases, with 10 bases remaining between them. CDR3 in DNA: TGTGCCAGCAGTGAAATTGGAGCTTACTATGGCTACACCTTC. This sequence encodes CASSEIGAYYGYTF.

This clonotype was recorded a few times. The V and J genes are TRBV20-1 and TRBJ1-2, with D possibly being TRBD1 (5 bases). V lost 6 bases and J lost 5, with 25 bases in between. Germline V gives CDR1 DFQATT, CDR2 SNEGSKA (reference sequence). The CDR3 sequence is 16 residues long. CDR3 amino acids: CSAKGTQQVAEYGYTF. Written as DNA, the CDR3 is TGCAGTGCCAAAGGGACGCAACAGGTCGCGGAATATGGCTACACCTTC.

The V call is TRBV5-1, the J call TRBJ2-1; 16 bases line up with TRBD2. Germline V gene sequence: CDR1 SGHRS, CDR2 YFSETQ. This CDR3 has 17 amino acids. Trimming took 4 bases from V and 9 from J; bases not matched to a gene: 10. The DNA for the CDR3 is TGCGCCAGCAGCCACGGGACTAGCGGGAGGGCCCAGGGTGAGCAGTTCTTC. Amino acid sequence: CASSHGTSGRAQGEQFF.

The V and J genes are TRBV3-1 and TRBJ1-6; unclear D gene. The V end lost 0 bases, the J end lost 9 bases, and 15 bases lay between the germline ends. Germline values: CDR1 LGHDT, CDR2 YNNKEL (reference sequence). This CDR3 has 16 amino acids. The CDR3 sequence is CASSQDPAGSGSPLHF. The CDR3 DNA is TGTGCCAGCAGCCAAGACCCCGCGGGGAGTGGTTCACCCCTCCACTTT.

This clonotype was observed a handful of times. The genes are TRBV12-3 or TRBV12-4 and TRBJ1-2, with TRBD1 as a possible D gene (6 bases). The CDR3 spans 14 residues. V gave up 0 bases and J gave up 4 bases, with 9 bases separating them. Written as DNA, the CDR3 is TGTGCCAGCAGTTTAGCAGCCAGGGGCTATGGCTACACCTTC. It is translated as CASSLAARGYGYTF.

The chain has TRBV2 and TRBJ2-1; D is perhaps TRBD1 or TRBD2 (6 bases each). Per the germline V gene, CDR1 is SNHLY and CDR2 is FYNNEI. Deletions cut 7 bases from V and 6 bases from J, with 13 bases between. The CDR3 is 13 amino acids. The CDR3 nucleotides are TGTGCCAGCACGGGGGCGGAATCCAATGAGCAGTTCTTC. As protein: CASTGAESNEQFF.

The table lists this clonotype with many counts. An end of the junction does not agree with germline; a read error may underlie this. The CDR3 sequence: CASSLGSQETQYF. The CDR3 DNA reads TGTGCCAGCAGTCTGGGGTCGCAAGAGACCCAGTACTTC. The chain joins TRBV5-1 to TRBJ2-5; D is ambiguous. CDR1 and CDR2 from the germline V gene are SGHRS and YFSETQ. The length of the CDR3 is 13 residues.

This clonotype was detected a few times. The V call is TRBV18, the J call TRBJ2-7; D is unclear. In germline, CDR1 is KGHSH, CDR2 LQKENI. CDR3 length equals 13 residues. Trimming cost V 0 bases and J 5 bases, with 8 bases left between them. CDR3 nucleotide sequence: TGTGCCAGCTCACCACCCGCAATGAACGAGCAGTACTTC. Translation gives CASSPPAMNEQYF.

This chain joins TRBV9 and TRBJ2-7; D might be TRBD1 (6 bases). Trimming shortened V by 3 bases and J by 0 bases, and 10 bases separated the two germline ends. CDR3 length equals 14 residues. CDR1 is SGDLS and CDR2 is YYNGEE in the germline V gene. The CDR3 spells CASSATGSSYEQYF. In DNA, the CDR3 is TGTGCCAGCAGCGCCACAGGGAGCTCCTACGAGCAGTACTTC.

The gene calls are TRBV4-3 and TRBJ2-7; D gene uncertain. This CDR3 has 13 residues. V lost 0 bases and J lost 6, with 9 bases in between. Germline V gives CDR1 LGHNA, CDR2 YSLEER. Written as DNA, the CDR3 is TGCGCCAGCAGCCAAGATATGGGCTTCGAGCAGTACTTC. Its protein is CASSQDMGFEQYF.

This chain links TRBV2 with TRBJ2-3; 8 nucleotides match TRBD1. The V segment lost 8 bases and the J segment 3 bases; nucleotides outside the gene matches: 4. CDR1 SNHLY and CDR2 FYNNEI come from the germline V gene. The CDR3 is 13 amino acids. The CDR3 nucleotides read TGTGCCAGCGAAGACAGGGGTACAGATACGCAGTATTTT. Protein: CASEDRGTDTQYF.

This clonotype was observed a few times. The genes are TRBV21-1 and TRBJ2-5; the table's D gene call, TRBD2, was not cross checked with the DNA. TRBV21-1 is assigned pseudogene status. This CDR3 comprises 16 residues. The CDR3: CASSIMGLSSLETQYF. As DNA, the CDR3 is TGTGCCAGCAGCATTATGGGCCTTTCTAGTTTGGAGACCCAGTACTTC.

The gene calls are TRBV29-1 and TRBJ2-3; D unclear. The V end lost 5 bases, the J end lost 1 base, and 25 bases lay between the germline ends. The CDR3 spans 18 residues. Germline CDR1 is SQVTM and CDR2 is ANQGSEA. The CDR3 spells CSVSKIADFSSRTDTQYF. CDR3 DNA sequence: TGCAGCGTTTCGAAGATCGCAGACTTTAGCTCTCGCACAGATACGCAGTATTTT.

Ten or more counts support this clonotype. The V call is TRBV4-2, the J call TRBJ1-1; no reliable D call. Germline CDR1 LGHNA, CDR2 YNFKEQ. The CDR3 is 15 amino acids. Trimming pared 0 bases from V and 3 bases from J, leaving 11 bases between. The CDR3: CASSQDPGMDTEAFF. CDR3 DNA: TGTGCCAGCAGCCAAGATCCGGGCATGGACACTGAAGCTTTCTTT.

In its sample, this clonotype was seen many times. The chain uses TRBV7-9 and TRBJ2-7; 9 nucleotides agree with TRBD1. From germline, CDR1 is SEHNR and CDR2 FQNEAQ (reference sequence). There are 16 residues in the CDR3. Trimming took 5 bases from V and 5 from J; bases not matched to a gene: 13. The CDR3 DNA reads TGTGCCAGCAGCCACCAGTACGGGACAGGGTCCCACGAGCAGTACTTC. Protein product: CASSHQYGTGSHEQYF.

The chain has TRBV4-3 and TRBJ2-7; D call uncertain. The CDR3 has 16 amino acids. From germline, CDR1 is LGHNA and CDR2 YSLEER. Trimming took off 1 base at V and 1 base at J, with 14 bases between the two ends. The CDR3 region is CASSQVATLGSYEQYF. As DNA, the CDR3 is TGCGCCAGCAGCCAAGTCGCTACTCTTGGTTCCTACGAGCAGTACTTC.

V gene TRBV5-5 combines with J gene TRBJ2-5, with D unresolved. CDR3 length: 17 residues. Trimming shortened V by 4 bases and J by 1 base, and 20 bases separated the two germline ends. Germline V gene data show CDR1 as SGHKS and CDR2 as YYEKEE (reference sequence). DNA of the CDR3: TGTGCCAGCAGCGTTCGACCCGGCTCTTACCCCCAAGAGACCCAGTACTTC. This sequence encodes CASSVRPGSYPQETQYF.

The V gene is TRBV10-3, the J gene TRBJ2-6; 11 bases fit TRBD2. V lost 6 bases, J lost 0 bases, and 7 bases stayed unmatched. CDR3 length: 18 amino acids. Germline V CDR1 and CDR2: ENHRY, SYGVKD. Written as DNA, the CDR3 is TGTGCCATCAGAGGTGGGACTAGCGGTAACTCTGGGGCCAACGTCCTGACTTTC. Translation gives CAIRGGTSGNSGANVLTF.

This clonotype showed up many times. V usage is TRBV20-1 and J usage is TRBJ2-3; D assignment may be TRBD1 or TRBD2 (6 bases each). This CDR3 has 14 amino acids. CDR1 and CDR2 from the germline V gene are DFQATT and SNEGSKA (reference sequence). The V end lost 3 bases, the J end lost 0 bases, and 10 bases lay between the germline ends. In nucleotides, the CDR3 is TGCAGTGCTAGTACAGGGACTAGCACAGATACGCAGTATTTT. It yields the protein CSASTGTSTDTQYF.

V usage is TRBV9 and J usage is TRBJ2-5, with D unresolved. Germline CDR1 and CDR2: SGDLS and YYNGEE. The CDR3 is 13 amino acids. Trimming left V 1 base short and J 1 base short, with 5 bases between. CDR3 nucleotide sequence: TGTGCCAGCAGCGTACTCCCCCAAGAGACCCAGTACTTC. Its protein is CASSVLPQETQYF. The full variable domain, completed using reference TRBV9 and TRBJ2-5, is DSGVTQTPKHLITATGQRVTLRCSPRSGDLSVYWYQQSLDQGLQFLIQYYNGEERAKGNILERFSAQQFPDLHSELNLSSLELGDSALYFCASSVLPQETQYFGPGTRLLVL.

Only a few counts were recorded for this clonotype. This chain connects TRBV6-5 to TRBJ1-5; D possibly corresponds to TRBD1 (5 bases). The V end lost 2 bases, the J end lost 3 bases, and 8 bases lay between the germline ends. The CDR3 runs 14 residues. Germline assignment: CDR1 MNHEY and CDR2 SVGAGI. DNA for the CDR3: TGTGCCAGCAGTTACGGCAGGGTCAATCAGCCCCAGCATTTT. It translates to CASSYGRVNQPQHF.

The chain carries TRBV5-1 and TRBJ1-2; the match to TRBD1 covers 12 bases. Germline V gene data show CDR1 as SGHRS and CDR2 as YFSETQ. Trimming removed 5 bases from V and 7 bases from J; junction bases left unmatched: 9. There are 15 residues in the CDR3. The CDR3 DNA follows: TGCGCCAGCAGTTACGACGGGACAGGGGGCTTTGGCTACACCTTC. As protein: CASSYDGTGGFGYTF.

This clonotype was observed many times. The chain carries TRBV18 and TRBJ2-7; 8 positions agree with TRBD1. This CDR3 comprises 14 residues. Germline CDR1 and CDR2: KGHSH and LQKENI. The V and J ends lost 2 bases and 6 bases, in that order; junction bases with no gene match: 6. The CDR3 region is CASSPGQGLSEQYF. As DNA, the CDR3 is TGTGCCAGCTCACCAGGACAGGGTCTGAGCGAGCAGTACTTC. The full variable domain, completed using reference TRBV18 and TRBJ2-7, is NAGVMQNPRHLVRRRGQEARLRCSPMKGHSHVYWYRQLPEEGLKFMVYLQKENIIDESGMPKERFSAEFPKEGPSILRIQQVVRGDSAAYFCASSPGQGLSEQYFGPGTRLTVT.

This chain links TRBV6-1 with TRBJ2-7; D is ambiguous. CDR1 is MNHNS, CDR2 SASEGT, per germline. V dropped 4 bases and J dropped 2 bases, with 9 bases sitting between them. The CDR3 spans 13 residues. The CDR3: CASSGSLTYEQYF. The CDR3 coding sequence is TGTGCCAGCAGTGGGAGTCTTACCTACGAGCAGTACTTC.

The rearrangement joins TRBV6-5 to TRBJ1-1, with D unclear. The CDR3 runs 12 residues. Germline V gene sequence: CDR1 MNHEY, CDR2 SVGAGI. Trimming cost V 0 bases and J 7 bases, with 6 bases left between them. The CDR3 nucleotides read TGTGCCAGCAGTTACTCAGAAGGTGAAGCTTTCTTT. It codes for CASSYSEGEAFF.

This clonotype was counted at least ten times. The V gene is TRBV4-1, the J gene TRBJ2-6, with no clear D. This CDR3 spans 15 amino acids. Trimming stripped 5 bases from V and 0 bases from J, with 8 bases between. The germline V gene has CDR1 MGHRA and CDR2 YSYEKL. The CDR3 spells CASSNEISGANVLTF. CDR3 bases: TGCGCCAGCAGCAACGAAATCTCTGGGGCCAACGTCCTGACTTTC.